One and the same sample provided the 10 T cell receptor beta chains below, sequenced in a study of blood T cell repertoires in COVID-19. Method: immunoSEQ multiplex PCR; TCRdb's copy keeps in-frame clones and lacks some. Of approximately 220,000 clones in the sample, roughly nine tenths are singletons; the top ten hold 2% to 2.5%. The sequencing sample was made of peripheral blood. These receptor sequences come from a woman in her fifties or sixties with acute or convalescent COVID-19.

This clone appeared once. The rearrangement uses TRBV14 and TRBJ2-2; the D gene is possibly TRBD2 (5 bases). The CDR3 sequence is 17 residues long. The V end lost 0 bases, the J end lost 7 bases, and 18 bases lay between the germline ends. The germline V gene has CDR1 SGHDN and CDR2 FVKESK. The CDR3, as DNA: TGTGCCAGCAGCCAAGATCTTGGCGGTACCGCGGGCGGGGAGCTGTTTTTT. Translated, it gives CASSQDLGGTAGGELFF.

This rearrangement joins TRBV7-2 to TRBJ2-4; 7 bases match TRBD2. After removal of 1 base from V and 8 bases from J, the junction contained 8 bases not matched to a gene. The CDR3 is 15 amino acids. In germline, CDR1 is SGHTA, CDR2 FQGNSA. CDR3 loop: CASSLGASGFDIQYF. Here the CDR3 DNA reads TGTGCCAGCAGCTTAGGGGCTAGCGGATTCGACATTCAGTACTTC.

The gene calls are TRBV7-2 and TRBJ2-1; TRBD2 aligns across 8 bases. This CDR3 is built from 16 residues. Trimming at V came to 1 base and at J to 3 bases, leaving 5 bases not matched to a gene. CDR1 and CDR2 (germline): SGHTA, FQGNSA. This CDR3 is CASSLEDAGGYNEQFF. CDR3 coding DNA: TGTGCCAGCAGCTTAGAGGACGCGGGGGGCTACAATGAGCAGTTCTTC.

The chain carries TRBV11-2 and TRBJ2-3; tentative D call: TRBD1 (5 bases). The CDR3 loop spans 14 amino acids. In germline, CDR1 is SGHAT, CDR2 FQNNGV. Trimming shortened V by 0 bases and J by 3 bases, and 7 bases separated the two germline ends. In nucleotides, the CDR3 is TGTGCCAGCAGCTTAGACAGGGCGACAGATACGCAGTATTTT. This sequence encodes CASSLDRATDTQYF.

The chain carries TRBV10-3 and TRBJ1-6; D not resolved. The CDR3 length is 15 residues. V dropped 0 bases and J dropped 11 bases, with 14 bases sitting between them. Germline values: CDR1 ENHRY, CDR2 SYGVKD. The CDR3 DNA reads as TGTGCCATCAGTGAGTCGGCATCCCAAACCCCACCCCTCCACTTT. Translating gives CAISESASQTPPLHF.

The chain joins TRBV19 to TRBJ1-3; no clear D. Germline V gene lookup returns CDR1 LNHDA and CDR2 SQIVND (reference sequence). This CDR3 is built from 16 residues. With 1 base removed from V and 0 bases from J, the gap between germline ends came to 10 bases. The CDR3 loop reads CASSIALTISGNTIYF. Here the CDR3 DNA reads TGTGCCAGTAGTATAGCCCTGACAATCTCTGGAAACACCATATATTTT.

This sequence joins TRBV2 and TRBJ2-7; 8 bases agree with TRBD2. CDR3 length: 14 amino acids. Germline CDR1 reads SNHLY; CDR2 reads FYNNEI. Losses at the gene ends were 7 bases for V and 1 base for J; bases not matched to a gene: 6. For the CDR3, the DNA is TGTGCCAGCACCTTTAGCGGGGTGTCCTACGAGCAGTACTTC. As protein: CASTFSGVSYEQYF.

This clone showed up just a few times. The chain carries TRBV12-3 or TRBV12-4 and TRBJ1-1, with D hard to call. Trimming left V 3 bases short and J 2 bases short, with 7 bases between. The CDR3 is made up of 13 amino acids. Written as DNA, the CDR3 is TGTGCCAGCAGTTTTGGCTCAAACACTGAAGCTTTCTTT. Translation gives CASSFGSNTEAFF.

The rearrangement joins TRBV24-1 to TRBJ2-3; D might be TRBD2 (6 bases). This CDR3 is built from 12 residues. The germline V gene has CDR1 KGHDR and CDR2 SFDVKD. Trimming took 9 bases from V and 2 from J, leaving 8 bases between them. The CDR3 sequence is CATGTATDTQYF. The CDR3 DNA reads as TGTGCCACCGGGACTGCCACAGATACGCAGTATTTT.

With respect to this clone: Other DNA sequences in the same sample also yield this CDR3. CDR3 bases: TGTGCCAGCAGTCCGGGACTTCTCTACGAGCAGTACTTC. This translates into CASSPGLLYEQYF. The chain is built from TRBV6-2 or TRBV6-3 and TRBJ2-7; TRBD2 is a possible D gene (6 bases). The V and J ends lost 5 bases and 3 bases respectively, with 11 bases between them. CDR1 is MNHEY, CDR2 SVGEGT, per germline. The CDR3 has 13 amino acids.